This T cell receptor (beta chain) was found in a study of technical replicates of blood from several donors (dated by TCRdb to about 2017). Inclusive of the bounding cysteine and phenylalanine, the CDR3 is 11 residues long. Here the CDR3 DNA is all that survives: 33 bases in frame from base 1. Looking up the germline V gene yields CDR1 SNHLY and CDR2 FYNNEI. V gives up 4 bases and J gives up 4 bases, and the segment between their germline ends measures 3 bases. Note on this clone: Its antigen is still unknown. No qualities accompany the bases; no much larger clone lies one base away.

Libraries were built with the immunoSEQ multiplex PCR assay. Entries here come from immuneACCESS through TCRdb and include only in-frame sequences with V and J called. Some clones fail to appear in such tables; in the studies checked, an unresolved V gene covers under half of the shortfall, and the cause of the remainder is unknown. The sample data list approximately 100,000 clones, and roughly 95% of these were observed just once. Jointly, the top ten make up roughly 0.21% of the sample. The sample taken for sequencing was T cells isolated from PBMCs. This chain joins TRBV2 to TRBJ2-3; no D gene can be assigned with confidence. This clonotype was sampled from a human donor in good health. The CDR3: CASSVSDTQYF. At the DNA level, the sequence is TGTGCCAGCAGTGTATCAGATACGCAGTATTTT.